One sample yielded the 20 T cell receptor beta chains listed below, sequenced in a study of blood T cell repertoires in COVID-19. Clones were read by immunoSEQ multiplex PCR, and TCRdb kept only the in-frame ones, dropping some. This table has about 400,000 clones, roughly 89% appearing once. Sequences were obtained from PBMCs or T cells enriched from blood (not recorded which). The source is a woman aged 45-65 years who had recovered from COVID-19.

The chain employs TRBV13 and TRBJ2-7; the D gene is possibly TRBD2 (5 bases). Between the trimmed V and J ends, which lost 2 bases and 5 bases, there was a span of 10 bases. Germline V gives CDR1 PRHDT, CDR2 FYEKMQ (reference sequence). CDR3 length equals 13 residues. The CDR3: CASSLFRGDEQYF. CDR3 bases: TGTGCCAGCAGCTTATTCCGGGGAGACGAGCAGTACTTC.

This sequence joins TRBV5-1 and TRBJ2-7; D remains unclear. The germline CDR1 and CDR2 sequences are SGHRS and YFSETQ. Trimming cost V 4 bases and J 2 bases, with 7 bases left between them. CDR3 size: 12 residues. The CDR3 DNA is TGCGCCAGCAGCGATACAGCCTACGAGCAGTACTTC. Residues: CASSDTAYEQYF. Full variable domain (outside the CDR3, taken from reference TRBV5-1 and TRBJ2-7): KAGVTQTPRYLIKTRGQQVTLSCSPISGHRSVSWYQQTPGQGLQFLFEYFSETQRNKGNFPGRFSGRQFSNSRSEMNVSTLELGDSALYLCASSDTAYEQYFGPGTRLTVT.

The rearrangement joins TRBV30 to TRBJ1-6; TRBD1 matches 7 bases. CDR3 length: 14 residues. Germline V gene sequence: CDR1 GTSNPN, CDR2 SVGIG (reference sequence). J lost 9 bases, V lost 2 bases, and 7 bases had no gene match. CDR3 protein: CAWSPGQPSSPLHF. The CDR3, as DNA: TGTGCCTGGAGTCCGGGACAGCCGTCTTCACCCCTCCACTTT.

This clone was seen a handful of times. The rearrangement uses TRBV5-1 and TRBJ1-4, with a weak D call TRBD1 (5 bases). CDR3 length equals 14 residues. Trimming left V 0 bases short and J 6 bases short, with 9 bases between. Germline CDR1 is SGHRS and CDR2 is YFSETQ. The CDR3 sequence is CASSLGGGDEKLFF. DNA of the CDR3: TGCGCCAGCAGCTTGGGGGGCGGGGATGAAAAACTGTTTTTT. The whole variable domain, filled in from reference TRBV5-1 and TRBJ1-4, reads KAGVTQTPRYLIKTRGQQVTLSCSPISGHRSVSWYQQTPGQGLQFLFEYFSETQRNKGNFPGRFSGRQFSNSRSEMNVSTLELGDSALYLCASSLGGGDEKLFFGSGTQLSVL.

CDR3 residues: CASSPGNEQFF. CDR3 DNA: TGTGCCAGCAGCCCCGGCAATGAGCAGTTCTTC. The chain employs TRBV6-2 or TRBV6-3 and TRBJ2-1; D is uncertain. The germline V gene encodes CDR1 MNHEY and CDR2 SVGEGT. V was shortened by 6 bases and J by 6 bases, with 6 bases between the two germline ends. The CDR3 runs 11 residues.

The chain has TRBV11-2 and TRBJ1-2; possibly TRBD1 for D (5 bases). V was clipped by 5 bases and J by 0 bases, with 10 bases between them. The CDR3 runs to 14 residues. In germline, CDR1 is SGHAT, CDR2 FQNNGV. CDR3 amino acids: CASSPGLANYGYTF. CDR3 in DNA: TGTGCCAGCAGCCCGGGACTCGCTAACTATGGCTACACCTTC. Full variable domain (rest looked up from reference TRBV11-2 and TRBJ1-2): EAGVAQSPRYKIIEKRQSVAFWCNPISGHATLYWYQQILGQGPKLLIQFQNNGVVDDSQLPKDRFSAERLKGVDSTLKIQPAKLEDSAVYLCASSPGLANYGYTFGSGTRLTVV.

The chain uses TRBV27 and TRBJ2-2; D is unclear. V lost 5 bases and J 0 bases, leaving 10 bases between the germline ends. Germline CDR1 MNHEY, CDR2 SMNVEV (reference sequence). The length of the CDR3 is 15 residues. In DNA form, the CDR3 reads TGTGCCAGCAGTATAAAATTTCCGAACACCGGGGAGCTGTTTTTT. It is translated as CASSIKFPNTGELFF.

This clone was counted once. V gene TRBV9 combines with J gene TRBJ2-7; tentative D call: TRBD1 (6 bases). V lost 0 bases and J 2 bases, leaving 15 bases between the germline ends. The V gene's germline CDR1 is SGDLS and CDR2 YYNGEE. The length of the CDR3 is 16 residues. The CDR3 DNA follows: TGTGCCAGCAGCGTAGAGCGGACAGCCCTTACCTACGAGCAGTACTTC. Translation gives CASSVERTALTYEQYF.

This sequence joins TRBV2 and TRBJ1-6; no definite D call. V lost 6 bases and J lost 2, with 17 bases in between. The germline CDR1 and CDR2 sequences are SNHLY and FYNNEI. There are 17 residues in the CDR3. The CDR3 DNA sequence: TGTGCCAGCAGAGAGCGGGGATCGTTGGCCTATAATTCACCCCTCCACTTT. Translated, it gives CASRERGSLAYNSPLHF.

The rearrangement uses TRBV5-5 and TRBJ1-5; unclear D gene. The CDR3 has 12 residues. V was pared by 4 bases and J by 3 bases, with 5 bases between. Germline CDR1 and CDR2: SGHKS and YYEKEE (reference sequence). This CDR3 is CASSALNQPQHF. The CDR3 nucleotides read TGTGCCAGCAGCGCGCTCAATCAGCCCCAGCATTTT.

V is TRBV18 and J is TRBJ2-2; 9 positions agree with TRBD2. Germline CDR1 reads KGHSH; CDR2 reads LQKENI. V shed 0 bases, J shed 8 bases, and the junction held 7 bases outside the gene matches. There are 16 residues in the CDR3. CDR3 nucleotide sequence: TGTGCCAGCTCACCACCTAGCGGGGGAGCGTCAGGGGAGCTGTTTTTT. Translation: CASSPPSGGASGELFF.

The gene calls are TRBV2 and TRBJ1-2; TRBD1 might be the D (6 bases). The germline gives CDR1 SNHLY, CDR2 FYNNEI. The CDR3 is 12 amino acids. V was cut by 5 bases and J by 8 bases, with 12 bases left in between. In nucleotides, the CDR3 is TGTGCCAGCAGTTATACAGGGATCGGCTACACCTTC. Its protein is CASSYTGIGYTF.

The rearrangement uses TRBV7-2 and TRBJ1-1; a possible D gene is TRBD1 (5 bases). CDR1 is SGHTA and CDR2 is FQGNSA in the germline V gene. This CDR3 has 13 residues. Trimming left V 4 bases short and J 0 bases short, with 6 bases between. The chain's CDR3 is CASSYRMNTEAFF. CDR3 DNA: TGTGCCAGCAGCTACAGGATGAACACTGAAGCTTTCTTT. Looking up the rest from reference TRBV7-2 and TRBJ1-1 gives the full variable domain: GAGVSQSPSNKVTEKGKDVELRCDPISGHTALYWYRQSLGQGLEFLIYFQGNSAPDKSGLPSDRFSAERTGGSVSTLTIQRTQQEDSAVYLCASSYRMNTEAFFGQGTRLTVV.

The J gene is TRBJ1-5, the V gene TRBV7-6, with 10 positions matching TRBD1. Germline assignment: CDR1 SGHVS and CDR2 FNYEAQ. The junction had 3 bases not matched to a gene; V was cut back by 3 bases and J by 1 base. CDR3 size: 16 residues. CDR3 sequence (DNA): TGTGCCAGCAGCTTGACAGGGGGCGTGAGCAATCAGCCCCAGCATTTT. Amino acid sequence: CASSLTGGVSNQPQHF.

V is TRBV5-1 and J is TRBJ1-1; 9 nucleotides line up with TRBD1. J was trimmed by 3 bases and V by 0 bases; bases with no gene match: 6. Germline CDR1 is SGHRS and CDR2 is YFSETQ. This CDR3 spans 16 amino acids. The CDR3 DNA is TGCGCCAGCAGCTTGGCCCGGGACAGGGAAGACACTGAAGCTTTCTTT. It is translated as CASSLARDREDTEAFF.

The CDR3 region is CSIGDSGYGYTF. CDR3 in DNA: TGCAGTATTGGAGACTCGGGCTATGGCTACACCTTC. This rearrangement joins TRBV29-1 to TRBJ1-2; D not resolved. The CDR3 extends over 12 amino acids. Per the germline V gene, CDR1 is SQVTM and CDR2 is ANQGSEA.

The rearrangement joins TRBV7-8 to TRBJ1-4; TRBD1 matches at 11 bases. CDR3 length: 16 amino acids. CDR1 and CDR2 from the germline V gene are SGHVS and FQNEAQ. J gave up 7 bases and V 1 base, and 5 bases lay outside the gene matches. The CDR3 sequence is CASSLGGQGVGEKLFF. Here the CDR3 DNA reads TGTGCCAGCAGCTTAGGGGGACAGGGGGTCGGTGAAAAACTGTTTTTT.

This chain connects TRBV19 to TRBJ2-2; TRBD2 agrees at 7 bases. CDR1 is LNHDA and CDR2 is SQIVND in the germline V gene (reference sequence). This CDR3 has 14 residues. Losses at the gene ends were 6 bases for V and 4 bases for J; bases not matched to a gene: 5. The CDR3 region is CASRTLAGTGELFF. The CDR3, as DNA: TGTGCCAGTAGAACCTTAGCGGGCACCGGGGAGCTGTTTTTT. The variable domain in full, with the rest retrieved from reference TRBV19 and TRBJ2-2, is DGGITQSPKYLFRKEGQNVTLSCEQNLNHDAMYWYRQDPGQGLRLIYYSQIVNDFQKGDIAEGYSVSREKKESFPLTVTSAQKNPTAFYLCASRTLAGTGELFFGEGSRLTVL.

The rearrangement joins TRBV27 to TRBJ2-3, with 8 bases fitting TRBD2. Germline-derived CDR1 and CDR2 are MNHEY and SMNVEV (reference sequence). V was pared by 5 bases and J by 2 bases, with 15 bases of the junction left unmatched. The CDR3 has 18 amino acids. Here the CDR3 reads CASSQTPAGAATTDTQYF. In DNA, the CDR3 is TGTGCCAGCAGTCAGACACCAGCGGGGGCCGCGACCACAGATACGCAGTATTTT.

The V call is TRBV10-2, the J call TRBJ1-5; 9 positions match TRBD1. Losses at the gene ends were 4 bases for V and 4 bases for J; bases not matched to a gene: 11. CDR3 length equals 17 residues. The germline V gene has CDR1 WSHSY and CDR2 SAAADI. As DNA, the CDR3 is TGCGCCAGCAGTGCCTCAGGGGGGGACAGGGATAATCAGCCCCAGCATTTT. It is translated as CASSASGGDRDNQPQHF.